Sequencing of this TCR beta chain was carried out in a study of chemoradiotherapy in HPV16-positive cancers. Regarding the study as a whole: Candidate HPV-specific clones and E7-related TCR motifs grew in tumor during treatment. Better recurrence-free survival went with HPV-responsive T-cell expansion in HPV16-positive patients. Only a couple of HPV16-positive patients supplied the functional HPV-specificity definition.

Germline CDR1 and CDR2: KGHSH and LQKENI. The V and J ends lost 3 bases and 7 bases respectively, with 18 bases between them. The CDR3 has 15 amino acids. In regard to this clone: Antigen specificity is unknown.

Repertoires were generated with immunoSEQ multiplex PCR, while TCRdb's copy carries only in-frame clones and drops some. The sample shows approximately 19,000 clones, approximately 89% of them seen only once. The clonotype was recovered from a human donor with HPV-associated anogenital cancer. This chain connects TRBV18 to TRBJ1-1; D gene unclear. The input for sequencing was blood, taken from a patient who underwent chemoradiotherapy. The chain's CDR3 is CASSPRGERTVEAFF. The CDR3, as DNA: TGTGCCAGCTCACCCCGGGGAGAGAGAACGGTTGAAGCTTTCTTT.